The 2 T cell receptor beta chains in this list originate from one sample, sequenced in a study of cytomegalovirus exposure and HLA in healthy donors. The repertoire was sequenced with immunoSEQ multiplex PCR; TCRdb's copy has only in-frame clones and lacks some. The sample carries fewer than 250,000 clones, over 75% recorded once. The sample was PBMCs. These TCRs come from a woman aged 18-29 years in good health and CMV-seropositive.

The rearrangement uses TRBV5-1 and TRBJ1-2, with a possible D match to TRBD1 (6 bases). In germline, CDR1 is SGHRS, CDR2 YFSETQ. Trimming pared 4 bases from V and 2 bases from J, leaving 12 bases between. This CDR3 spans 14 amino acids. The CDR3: CASSPGTLNYGYTF. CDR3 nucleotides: TGCGCCAGCAGCCCCGGGACACTGAACTATGGCTACACCTTC. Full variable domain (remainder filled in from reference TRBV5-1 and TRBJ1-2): KAGVTQTPRYLIKTRGQQVTLSCSPISGHRSVSWYQQTPGQGLQFLFEYFSETQRNKGNFPGRFSGRQFSNSRSEMNVSTLELGDSALYLCASSPGTLNYGYTFGSGTRLTVV.

The CDR3 bases are TGCGCCAGCAGCCCGGCGGTGGAGAACACTGAAGCTTTCTTT. It encodes CASSPAVENTEAFF. V is TRBV5-1 and J is TRBJ1-1; no firm D call. The CDR3 is made up of 14 amino acids. Trimming cost V 4 bases and J 1 base, with 11 bases left between them. Germline-derived CDR1 and CDR2 are SGHRS and YFSETQ.